This is a list of T cell receptor beta chains from one sample in a study of blood T cell repertoires in COVID-19. Clones were read by immunoSEQ multiplex PCR, and TCRdb kept only the in-frame ones, dropping some. Of 250,000 or so clones in the sample, around 89% were seen once. Sample: peripheral blood. These TCRs come from a middle-aged woman who had recovered from COVID-19. CDR3s include the opening cysteine and the closing phenylalanine or tryptophan. Fields, in order: J gene, V gene, D gene, clone size, CDR3 protein, CDR3 DNA. A D gene is named only where the DNA matches it firmly. Only part of the rows carry a size: once, few, many, or a class if the clone is expanded.

TRBJ1-2,TRBV4-3,TRBD1,-,CASSQEAGGRYGYTF,TGCGCCAGCAGCCAAGAGGCAGGGGGCAGGTATGGCTACACCTTC
TRBJ2-5,TRBV14,TRBD2,once,CASSPLAGRIETQYF,TGTGCCAGCAGCCCTCTAGCGGGGAGGATCGAGACCCAGTACTTC
TRBJ1-1,TRBV2,TRBD1,once,CANRDRENTEAFF,TGTGCCAACCGGGACAGGGAGAACACTGAAGCTTTCTTT
TRBJ2-3,TRBV3-1/TRBV3-2,-,few,CASSQEGGRNTQYF,TGTGCCAGCAGCCAAGAGGGGGGTCGGAATACGCAGTATTTT
TRBJ2-1,TRBV6-5,TRBD2,-,CASRPTSGRAYEQFF,TGTGCCAGCAGACCAACTAGCGGGAGGGCCTATGAGCAGTTCTTC
TRBJ1-1,TRBV29-1,-,-,CSGTRTIEAFF,TGCAGCGGGACAAGAACTATTGAAGCTTTCTTT
TRBJ1-1,TRBV29-1,TRBD1,-,CSAKGQGGAEAFF,TGCAGCGCTAAAGGACAGGGTGGCGCTGAAGCTTTCTTT
TRBJ2-1,TRBV7-9,TRBD2,-,CASSLGPGASGDNEQFF,TGTGCCAGCAGCTTAGGCCCCGGGGCTAGCGGAGACAATGAGCAGTTCTTC
TRBJ1-5,TRBV2,-,-,CASSERAGRGNQPQHF,TGTGCCAGCAGTGAAAGGGCAGGGAGGGGCAATCAGCCCCAGCATTTT
TRBJ2-2,TRBV7-8,-,-,CASSLRPSPGELFF,TGTGCCAGCAGCTTACGGCCTAGCCCCGGGGAGCTGTTTTTT
TRBJ2-7,TRBV10-3,TRBD2,-,CAISAGLGTYEQYF,TGTGCCATCAGTGCGGGACTAGGTACCTACGAGCAGTACTTC
TRBJ2-1,TRBV11-2,TRBD2,once,CASSLDPGLAGGLRDEQFF,TGTGCCAGCAGCTTAGACCCGGGACTAGCGGGAGGGCTGAGGGATGAGCAGTTCTTC
TRBJ2-6,TRBV5-1,-,-,CASSPAGGANVLTF,TGCGCCAGCAGCCCCGCGGGTGGGGCCAACGTCCTGACTTTC
TRBJ2-7,TRBV7-2,TRBD2,-,CASSLAGTSPYEQYF,TGTGCCAGCAGCTTAGCCGGGACTAGCCCCTACGAGCAGTACTTC
TRBJ2-2,TRBV19,TRBD1,few,CASEPGQFQTGELFF,TGTGCCAGCGAGCCGGGACAGTTCCAGACCGGGGAGCTGTTTTTT
TRBJ1-1,TRBV29-1,-,-,CSVEEAGQGTEAFF,TGCAGCGTTGAAGAGGCAGGGCAAGGGACTGAAGCTTTCTTT